The sequence of this T cell receptor beta chain was determined in a study of T-cell reconstitution after alpha-beta-depleted transplantation in children. Unique molecular identifiers were built into the TCRbeta library. TCRdb reanalysed the PCR reads using MiXCR and keeps one entry per CDR3 protein. The sample yields fewer than 20,000 distinct CDR3 sequences, around 5.8% seen once. The V gene's germline CDR1 is SGHVS and CDR2 FNYEAQ. The CDR3 has 12 residues. The V end was cut by 5 bases, the J end by 4 bases, with 9 bases between. This clonotype was detected many times. Source: PBMCs, taken before TCRalphabeta/CD19-depleted stem cell transplant. The clonotype comes from a boy aged 5-17 years with acute lymphoblastic leukemia, due to receive a stem cell transplant. The chain is built from TRBV7-6 and TRBJ2-7, with TRBD1 as a possible D gene (5 bases). The CDR3 loop reads CASSLRGYEQYF. DNA for the CDR3: TGTGCCAGCAGCCTAAGGGGTTACGAGCAGTACTTC.